These 25 T cell receptor beta chains were all obtained from the same sample, sequenced in a study of identical twins. TCRdb itself ran the 5' RACE reads through MiXCR, one entry per CDR3 protein. The sample consists of hundreds of thousands of distinct CDR3 sequences, about 8.3% of them appearing once. This same sample was also part of a study on yellow fever vaccine responses in identical twins.

Sequencing input: memory (CD45RO+) T cells sorted from blood. These receptor sequences come from a woman aged 18-29 years in good health.

This clonotype was counted at least ten times. The chain couples TRBV20-1 to TRBJ1-1, with 8 positions matching TRBD1. The CDR3 runs to 13 residues. Germline trimming cut 5 bases from V and 4 bases from J; bases unmatched to any gene: 6. Per germline, CDR1 DFQATT and CDR2 SNEGSKA (reference sequence). CDR3 sequence reads: CSASQGVSTEAFF. DNA of the CDR3: TGCAGTGCTTCACAGGGGGTTAGCACTGAAGCTTTCTTT.

Ten or more counts support this clonotype. This chain joins TRBV20-1 and TRBJ2-1, with D unresolved. CDR3 size: 14 residues. Germline CDR1 and CDR2: DFQATT and SNEGSKA (reference sequence). As DNA, the CDR3 is TGCAGCGCATACGGCGGCCCCCCCCACAATGAGCAGTTCTTC. Protein sequence: CSAYGGPPHNEQFF.

This clonotype was observed a few times. The chain recombines TRBV7-8 with TRBJ2-7, with no clear D. Germline V gene data show CDR1 as SGHVS and CDR2 as FQNEAQ. Trimming removed 5 bases at V and 8 bases at J, with 16 bases between. This CDR3 is 13 amino acids long. CDR3 in DNA: TGTGCCAGCAGCGGCGACCCGGGTAACAAGCAGTACTTC. Translated: CASSGDPGNKQYF.

This clonotype was seen more than once but under ten times. The chain employs TRBV20-1 and TRBJ2-5, with D possibly being TRBD1 or TRBD2 (6 bases each). CDR3 size: 15 residues. The V gene lost 3 bases and the J gene lost 0 bases, with 14 bases spanning the gap. The germline CDR1 and CDR2 sequences are DFQATT and SNEGSKA (reference sequence). The CDR3 region is CSARARGQDQETQYF. The DNA for the CDR3 is TGCAGTGCTAGGGCCCGGGGGCAGGACCAAGAGACCCAGTACTTC.

This chain uses TRBV5-1 with TRBJ2-7, with 11 bases that match TRBD2. Trimming cost V 3 bases and J 2 bases; bases outside gene matches: 7. The CDR3 is 16 residues long. Germline V gene sequence: CDR1 SGHRS, CDR2 YFSETQ. Here the CDR3 DNA reads TGCGCCAGCAGCTCCACTAGCGGGAGTCTCCCCTACGAGCAGTACTTC. Translation gives CASSSTSGSLPYEQYF.

This clonotype turned up a few times. The V call is TRBV2, the J call TRBJ1-1; TRBD1 might be the D (5 bases). Germline V gene data show CDR1 as SNHLY and CDR2 as FYNNEI. CDR3 length: 15 residues. Trimming removed 1 base at V and 3 bases at J, with 12 bases between. The CDR3 DNA follows: TGTGCCAGCAGTGAAGGGGCAGGGTTGCACACTGAAGCTTTCTTT. This sequence encodes CASSEGAGLHTEAFF.

In this sample, this clonotype turned up many times. The rearrangement joins TRBV5-5 to TRBJ1-1; 11 bases match TRBD1. The CDR3 spans 16 residues. The germline V gene encodes CDR1 SGHKS and CDR2 YYEKEE (reference sequence). The V segment lost 1 base and the J segment 2 bases; nucleotides outside the gene matches: 4. CDR3 DNA: TGTGCCAGCAGCTTGCAAGGGACAGGGGGAAACACTGAAGCTTTCTTT. As protein: CASSLQGTGGNTEAFF.

The table lists this clonotype with many counts. The V gene is TRBV20-1, the J gene TRBJ2-7; TRBD1 matches at 10 bases. The V gene's germline CDR1 is DFQATT and CDR2 SNEGSKA (reference sequence). V lost 6 bases to trimming and J lost 0 bases; unmatched junction nucleotides: 11. The CDR3 extends over 16 amino acids. This chain's CDR3 is CSAIPMTGGDSYEQYF. CDR3 DNA: TGCAGTGCCATACCCATGACAGGGGGCGACTCCTACGAGCAGTACTTC.

This clonotype was observed a few times. The gene calls are TRBV20-1 and TRBJ2-7; weak D call: TRBD2 (6 bases). Trimming shortened V by 5 bases and J by 6 bases, and 14 bases separated the two germline ends. Germline CDR1 is DFQATT and CDR2 is SNEGSKA (reference sequence). This CDR3 spans 12 amino acids. In DNA, the CDR3 is TGCAGTGCTGGGGGGTCGGGGAGCGAGCAGTACGTC. Encoded protein: CSAGGSGSEQYV.

This clonotype was seen a handful of times. The CDR3 DNA sequence: TGCGCCAGCAGCCGTAGACCACCTACCGGGACAGGGCAGGAAGAGACCCAGTACTTC. This translates into CASSRRPPTGTGQEETQYF. The rearrangement uses TRBV5-1 and TRBJ2-5; TRBD1 aligns across 9 bases. The trim removed 4 bases at V and 3 bases at J, leaving 19 bases unmatched. Germline V CDR1 and CDR2: SGHRS, YFSETQ. This CDR3 contains 19 residues.

V usage is TRBV12-5 and J usage is TRBJ2-7; maybe TRBD2 (5 bases). This CDR3 comprises 15 residues. Germline CDR1 and CDR2: LGHNT and FRNRAP. V lost 2 bases and J lost 0, with 11 bases in between. CDR3 residues: CASGLLRRGSYEQYF. The CDR3 region has the DNA TGTGCTAGTGGTTTGCTCCGCCGGGGCTCCTACGAGCAGTACTTC. Full variable domain (remainder filled in from reference TRBV12-5 and TRBJ2-7): DARVTQTPRHKVTEMGQEVTMRCQPILGHNTVFWYRQTMMQGLELLAYFRNRAPLDDSGMPKDRFSAEMPDATLATLKIQPSEPRDSAVYFCASGLLRRGSYEQYFGPGTRLTVT.

This clonotype was picked up a small number of times. The J gene is TRBJ2-2, the V gene TRBV12-3 or TRBV12-4; TRBD2 matches at 11 bases. This CDR3 has 17 residues. J was trimmed by 6 bases and V by 6 bases; bases with no gene match: 12. The CDR3 is CASSSRTSGGSSGELFF. In nucleotides, the CDR3 is TGTGCCAGCAGCAGCCGTACTAGCGGGGGATCGTCCGGGGAGCTGTTTTTT.

This clonotype has a count of ten or more. This chain uses TRBV10-3 with TRBJ1-1, with D hard to call. The V and J ends lost 2 bases and 1 base respectively, with 2 bases between them. The CDR3 loop spans 12 amino acids. Germline V CDR1 and CDR2: ENHRY, SYGVKD. Here the CDR3 reads CAISEPNTEAFF. The CDR3 DNA sequence: TGTGCCATCAGTGAGCCGAACACTGAAGCTTTCTTT.

V gene TRBV6-2 or TRBV6-3 combines with J gene TRBJ2-1; the match to TRBD2 covers 12 bases. The V gene's germline CDR1 is MNHEY and CDR2 SVGEGT. With V trimmed by 4 bases and J by 1 base, 5 bases remained unmatched. The CDR3 has 17 residues. This CDR3 reads CASSCRTSGGSYNEQFF. The CDR3 bases are TGTGCCAGCAGTTGCCGCACTAGCGGGGGGTCCTACAATGAGCAGTTCTTC.

The V call is TRBV12-3 or TRBV12-4, the J call TRBJ2-7; the D gene is possibly TRBD2 (6 bases). The CDR3 runs 22 residues. Trimming took 4 bases from V and 3 from J, leaving 37 bases between them. This chain's CDR3 is CASSSRGLSAGKPLLAFYEQYF. The CDR3 coding sequence is TGTGCCAGCAGTTCTAGGGGCTTGTCGGCGGGAAAGCCCCTACTAGCTTTCTACGAGCAGTACTTC.

J is TRBJ2-5 and V is TRBV25-1; 8 bases map to TRBD2. The CDR3 totals 15 residues. Germline CDR1 reads MGHDK; CDR2 reads SYGVNS. V lost 2 bases to trimming and J lost 0 bases; unmatched junction nucleotides: 2. CDR3 residues: CASSEPGGDQETQYF. As DNA, the CDR3 is TGTGCCAGCAGTGAACCGGGGGGGGACCAAGAGACCCAGTACTTC.

The chain links TRBV6-1 to TRBJ2-3; 11 bases line up with TRBD2. V lost 4 bases to trimming and J lost 2 bases; unmatched junction nucleotides: 11. In germline, CDR1 is MNHNS, CDR2 SASEGT. This CDR3 contains 18 residues. The CDR3 DNA is TGTGCCAGCAGTGGGCCTTCCGGGACTAGCGGATACACAGATACGCAGTATTTT. Translated, it gives CASSGPSGTSGYTDTQYF.

This clonotype was seen a handful of times. The chain couples TRBV7-9 to TRBJ2-6; D call uncertain. CDR3 length: 16 amino acids. Germline V gives CDR1 SEHNR, CDR2 FQNEAQ (reference sequence). V was clipped by 3 bases and J by 0 bases, with 9 bases between them. The CDR3: CASSFGRSSGANVLTF. The DNA for the CDR3 is TGTGCCAGCAGCTTCGGACGGAGCTCTGGGGCCAACGTCCTGACTTTC.

This clonotype was seen a handful of times. The CDR3 reads CSAKPLAGGVAKNIQYF. DNA of the CDR3: TGCAGTGCAAAACCCCTAGCGGGGGGTGTGGCCAAAAACATTCAGTACTTC. This sequence joins TRBV20-1 and TRBJ2-4; 11 bases fit TRBD2. J lost 1 base, V lost 6 bases, and 11 bases had no gene match. Germline lookup yields CDR1 DFQATT and CDR2 SNEGSKA (reference sequence). The CDR3 loop spans 17 amino acids.

This clonotype has only a few counts. The V and J genes are TRBV19 and TRBJ2-7; TRBD1 aligns across 8 bases. This CDR3 is built from 13 residues. Per germline, CDR1 LNHDA and CDR2 SQIVND (reference sequence). J gave up 0 bases and V 9 bases, and 4 bases lay outside the gene matches. The CDR3 nucleotides are TGTGCCAGAGATGACAGGGGCTCCTACGAGCAGTACTTC. This gives the protein CARDDRGSYEQYF.

This clonotype has a handful of counts. This chain links TRBV5-1 with TRBJ2-3, with 8 bases matching TRBD1. The germline V gene has CDR1 SGHRS and CDR2 YFSETQ. This CDR3 spans 13 amino acids. The V and J ends lost 1 base and 6 bases, in that order; junction bases with no gene match: 1. DNA of the CDR3: TGCGCCAGCAGCTTGAACAGGGGGGATACGCAGTATTTT. Protein sequence: CASSLNRGDTQYF. The full variable domain, in which reference TRBV5-1 and TRBJ2-3 provide the parts outside the CDR3, is KAGVTQTPRYLIKTRGQQVTLSCSPISGHRSVSWYQQTPGQGLQFLFEYFSETQRNKGNFPGRFSGRQFSNSRSEMNVSTLELGDSALYLCASSLNRGDTQYFGPGTRLTVL.

The rearrangement joins TRBV7-9 to TRBJ2-1, with 8 bases fitting TRBD1. The ends lost 4 bases at V and 5 bases at J; junction bases unmatched: 7. The CDR3 extends over 15 amino acids. The V gene's germline CDR1 is SEHNR and CDR2 FQNEAQ (reference sequence). The CDR3: CASSSGQALHNEQFF. The CDR3 DNA sequence: TGTGCCAGCAGCTCGGGACAGGCTCTCCACAATGAGCAGTTCTTC.

This clonotype has more than one count but fewer than ten. The chain's CDR3 is CASRNHPGQGADEAFF. CDR3 in DNA: TGTGCCAGCAGAAACCACCCGGGGCAGGGGGCTGATGAAGCTTTCTTT. This chain links TRBV13 with TRBJ1-1; 8 positions match TRBD1. Germline V gene sequence: CDR1 PRHDT, CDR2 FYEKMQ (reference sequence). There are 16 residues in the CDR3. V gave up 6 bases and J gave up 7 bases; unmatched junction bases: 16. The full variable domain, completed using reference TRBV13 and TRBJ1-1, is AAGVIQSPRHLIKEKRETATLKCYPIPRHDTVYWYQQGPGQDPQFLISFYEKMQSDKGSIPDRFSAQQFSDYHSELNMSSLELGDSALYFCASRNHPGQGADEAFFGQGTRLTVV.

This clonotype was picked up many times. The chain employs TRBV7-9 and TRBJ2-1; 7 nucleotides agree with TRBD2. The CDR3 is 16 amino acids. V was pared by 3 bases and J by 3 bases, with 8 bases of the junction left unmatched. The germline gives CDR1 SEHNR, CDR2 FQNEAQ (reference sequence). CDR3 residues: CASSLGTTSNYNEQFF. CDR3 bases: TGTGCCAGCAGCTTGGGGACGACTAGCAACTACAATGAGCAGTTCTTC.

This clonotype was seen ten or more times. This rearrangement joins TRBV12-3 or TRBV12-4 to TRBJ1-2; D gene unclear. Trimming took off 2 bases at V and 6 bases at J, with 13 bases between the two ends. This CDR3 has 14 residues. The DNA of the CDR3 is TGTGCCAGCAGTTTACGCCAAGTACCGGATGGCTACACCTTC. It specifies CASSLRQVPDGYTF.